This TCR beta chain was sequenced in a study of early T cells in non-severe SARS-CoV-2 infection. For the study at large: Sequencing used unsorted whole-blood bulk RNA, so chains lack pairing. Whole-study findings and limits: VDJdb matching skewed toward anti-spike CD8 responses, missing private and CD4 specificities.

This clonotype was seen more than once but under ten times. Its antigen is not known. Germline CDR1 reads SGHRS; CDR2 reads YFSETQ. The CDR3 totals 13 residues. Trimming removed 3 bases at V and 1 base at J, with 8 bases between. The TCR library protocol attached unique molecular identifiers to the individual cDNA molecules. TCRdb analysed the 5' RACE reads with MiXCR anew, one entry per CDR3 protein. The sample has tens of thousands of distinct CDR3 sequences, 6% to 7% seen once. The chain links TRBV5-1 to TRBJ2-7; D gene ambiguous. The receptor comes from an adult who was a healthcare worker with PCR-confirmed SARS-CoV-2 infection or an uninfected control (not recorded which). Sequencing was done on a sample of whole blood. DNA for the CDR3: TGCGCCAGCAGCTCGGCCTCTTCCTACGAGCAGTACTTC. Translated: CASSSASSYEQYF.